This TCR beta chain came from a study of cytotoxic CD8 clonotypes in ibrutinib-treated CLL. The germline V and J ends were trimmed by 6 bases and 5 bases, with 14 bases remaining between them. The CDR3 contains 14 residues. The V gene's germline CDR1 is MNHEY and CDR2 SVGAGI. Sequenced by immunoSEQ multiplex PCR; TCRdb stores in-frame clones only, minus some. The data show some 35,000 clones, 71% seen once. This material consisted of PBMCs, taken at disease progression, from a patient treated with ibrutinib. The chain recombines TRBV6-5 with TRBJ1-5; TRBD1 is a possible D gene (5 bases). The TCR was taken from a human donor with chronic lymphocytic leukemia. The CDR3 spells CASSRDRGYQPQHF. The CDR3 bases are TGTGCCAGCAGCCGGGACCGGGGCTATCAGCCCCAGCATTTT.